The T cell receptor beta chain described here comes from a study of cytomegalovirus exposure and HLA in healthy donors. Turning to the study itself: The 100 million to 140 million unique TCR beta sequences, from roughly 170 million T cells, were found by an earlier analysis.

Vbeta (60) and Jbeta (13) primers were used in the PCR. Sequenced by immunoSEQ multiplex PCR; TCRdb stores in-frame clones only, minus some. This table has 150,000 to 200,000 clones, about 68% appearing once. As regards this clone: Its cognate antigen is unknown.

The ends were cut back, 5 bases at V and 4 bases at J, with 17 bases in the middle. The CDR3 has 15 residues. CDR1 is SGHVS and CDR2 is FQNEAQ in the germline V gene. Findings of the study overall: An analysis done earlier found most TCR beta V segments productive about 87% or about 30% of the time.

Sequences were obtained from PBMCs. The clonotype was recovered from a female donor in good health and CMV-seronegative. The chain joins TRBV7-8 to TRBJ1-1; D gene ambiguous. This CDR3 reads CASSPERASSTEAFF. In DNA form, the CDR3 reads TGTGCCAGCAGCCCCGAGAGGGCCAGCTCCACTGAAGCTTTCTTT.